This TCR beta chain emerged from a study of T cell changes during pregnancy in multiple sclerosis. Profiling relied on immunoSEQ multiplex PCR, and the TCRdb table lists in-frame clones only, not all of them. Of about 77,000 clones in the sample, about 91% are singletons; the top ten hold around 1.8%. There are 11 residues in the CDR3. The germline V and J ends were trimmed by 1 base and 5 bases, with 2 bases remaining between them. Germline V gives CDR1 DFQATT, CDR2 SNEGSKA (reference sequence). The chain links TRBV20-1 to TRBJ1-4; D not certain. This specimen consisted of peripheral blood, obtained before pregnancy. This sequence originates from a female donor with multiple sclerosis, enrolled in a pregnancy study. Here the CDR3 DNA reads TGCAGTGCTAGAGTAAATGAAAAACTGTTTTTT. Translating gives CSARVNEKLFF.